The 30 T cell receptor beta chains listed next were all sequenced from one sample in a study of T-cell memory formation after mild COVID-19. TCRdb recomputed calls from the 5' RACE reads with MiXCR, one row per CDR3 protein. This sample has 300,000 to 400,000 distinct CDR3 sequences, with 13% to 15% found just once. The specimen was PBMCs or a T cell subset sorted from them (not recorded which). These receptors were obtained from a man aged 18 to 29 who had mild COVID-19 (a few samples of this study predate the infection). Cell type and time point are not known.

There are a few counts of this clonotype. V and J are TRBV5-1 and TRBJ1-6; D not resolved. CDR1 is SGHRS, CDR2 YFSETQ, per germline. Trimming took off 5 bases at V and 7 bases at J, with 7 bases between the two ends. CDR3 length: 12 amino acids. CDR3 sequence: CASRVRNSPLHF. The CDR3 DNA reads TGCGCCAGCAGGGTGCGAAATTCACCCCTCCACTTT.

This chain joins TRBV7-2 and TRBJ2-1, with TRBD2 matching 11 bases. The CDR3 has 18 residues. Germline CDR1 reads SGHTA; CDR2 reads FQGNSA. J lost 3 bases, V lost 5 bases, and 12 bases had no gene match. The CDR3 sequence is CASSPHRGGTSGYNEQFF. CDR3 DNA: TGTGCCAGCAGCCCTCATAGGGGCGGGACTAGCGGCTACAATGAGCAGTTCTTC.

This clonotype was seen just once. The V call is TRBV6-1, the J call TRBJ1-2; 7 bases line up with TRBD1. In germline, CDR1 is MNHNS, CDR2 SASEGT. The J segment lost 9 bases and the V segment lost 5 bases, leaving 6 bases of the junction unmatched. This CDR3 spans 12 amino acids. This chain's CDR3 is CASSSRQGSYTF. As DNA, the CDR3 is TGTGCCAGCAGTTCCCGACAGGGAAGCTACACCTTC.

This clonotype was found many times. In DNA form, the CDR3 reads TGTGCCAGCAGCTCTAACAGGGGGCGTGGGACTGAAGCTTTCTTT. Protein: CASSSNRGRGTEAFF. The chain uses TRBV7-6 and TRBJ1-1, with 9 bases matching TRBD1. Per the germline V gene, CDR1 is SGHVS and CDR2 is FNYEAQ. The ends lost 4 bases at V and 5 bases at J; junction bases unmatched: 8. The CDR3 is 15 residues long.

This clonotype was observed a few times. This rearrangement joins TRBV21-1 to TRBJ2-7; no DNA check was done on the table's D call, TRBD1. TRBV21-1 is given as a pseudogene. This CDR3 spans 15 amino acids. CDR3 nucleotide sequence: TGTGCCAGCAACACCACAGGGGGCCCGAGTTGCGAGCAGTACTTC. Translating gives CASNTTGGPSCEQYF.

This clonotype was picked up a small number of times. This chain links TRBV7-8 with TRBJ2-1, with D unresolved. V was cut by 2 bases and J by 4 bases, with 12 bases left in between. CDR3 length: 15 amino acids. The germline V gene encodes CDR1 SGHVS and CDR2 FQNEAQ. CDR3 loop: CASSLRAETYNEQFF. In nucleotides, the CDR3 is TGTGCCAGCAGCTTAAGGGCGGAGACTTACAATGAGCAGTTCTTC.

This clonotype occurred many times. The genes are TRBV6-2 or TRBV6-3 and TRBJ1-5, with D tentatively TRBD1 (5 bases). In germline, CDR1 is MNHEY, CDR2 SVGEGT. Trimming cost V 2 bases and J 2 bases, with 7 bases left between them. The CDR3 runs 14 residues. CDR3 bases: TGTGCCAGCAGTTACAGGGGTGGCAATCAGCCCCAGCATTTT. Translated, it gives CASSYRGGNQPQHF.

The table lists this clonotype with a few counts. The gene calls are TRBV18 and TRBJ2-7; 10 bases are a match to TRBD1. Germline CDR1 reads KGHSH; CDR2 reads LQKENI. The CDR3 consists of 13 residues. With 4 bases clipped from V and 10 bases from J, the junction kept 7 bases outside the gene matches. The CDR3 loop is CASSLSRDRGQYV. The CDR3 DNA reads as TGTGCCAGCTCACTATCCCGGGACAGGGGTCAGTACGTC.

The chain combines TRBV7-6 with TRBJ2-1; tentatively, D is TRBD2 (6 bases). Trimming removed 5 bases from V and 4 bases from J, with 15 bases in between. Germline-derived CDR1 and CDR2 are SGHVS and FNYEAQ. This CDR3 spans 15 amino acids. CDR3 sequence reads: CASSPPNGGYNEQFF. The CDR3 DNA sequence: TGTGCCAGCAGCCCCCCCAATGGGGGGTACAATGAGCAGTTCTTC.

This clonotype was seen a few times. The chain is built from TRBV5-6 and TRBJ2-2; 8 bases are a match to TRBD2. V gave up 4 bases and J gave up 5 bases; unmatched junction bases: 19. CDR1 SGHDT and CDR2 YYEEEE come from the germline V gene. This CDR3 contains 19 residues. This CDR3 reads CASSRPGTRSGRRTGELFF. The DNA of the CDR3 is TGTGCCAGCAGCCGACCCGGGACTAGATCGGGCAGACGGACCGGGGAGCTGTTTTTT.

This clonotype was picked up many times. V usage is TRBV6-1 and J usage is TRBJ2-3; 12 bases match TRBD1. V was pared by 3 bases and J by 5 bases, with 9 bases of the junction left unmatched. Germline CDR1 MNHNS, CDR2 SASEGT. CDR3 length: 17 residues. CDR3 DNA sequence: TGTGCCAGCAGTGACGCAATACGGGACAGGGGGCGAGATACGCAGTATTTT. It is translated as CASSDAIRDRGRDTQYF.

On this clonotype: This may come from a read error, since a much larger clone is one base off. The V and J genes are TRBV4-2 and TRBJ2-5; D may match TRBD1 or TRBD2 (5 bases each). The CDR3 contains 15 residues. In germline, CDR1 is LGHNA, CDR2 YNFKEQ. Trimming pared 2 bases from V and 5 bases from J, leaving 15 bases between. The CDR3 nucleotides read TGTGCCAGCAGCCAAACCCCGACATGGGACGAGACCCAGTACTTC. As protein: CASSQTPTWDETQYF.

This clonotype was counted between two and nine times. The CDR3 DNA reads TGTGCCAGCAGCTTAGAAGGACTCCGCCCGAGTGAGCAGTACTTC. Translation gives CASSLEGLRPSEQYF. V is TRBV7-9 and J is TRBJ2-7, with D perhaps matching TRBD2 (5 bases). Germline V gene lookup returns CDR1 SEHNR and CDR2 FQNEAQ (reference sequence). V was shortened by 1 base and J by 7 bases, with 17 bases between the two germline ends. The CDR3 covers 15 residues.

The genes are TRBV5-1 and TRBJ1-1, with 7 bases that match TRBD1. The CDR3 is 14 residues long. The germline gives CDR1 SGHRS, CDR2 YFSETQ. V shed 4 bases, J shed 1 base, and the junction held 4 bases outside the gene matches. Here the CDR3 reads CASSRQGGNTEAFF. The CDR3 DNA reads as TGCGCCAGCAGCAGACAGGGAGGGAACACTGAAGCTTTCTTT.

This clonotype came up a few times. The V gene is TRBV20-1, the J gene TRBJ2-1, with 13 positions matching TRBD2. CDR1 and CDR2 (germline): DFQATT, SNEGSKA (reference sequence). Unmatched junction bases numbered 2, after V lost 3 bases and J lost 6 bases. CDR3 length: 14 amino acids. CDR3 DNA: TGCAGTGCTAGCGGGACTAGCGGGGTCAATGAGCAGTTCTTC. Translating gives CSASGTSGVNEQFF.

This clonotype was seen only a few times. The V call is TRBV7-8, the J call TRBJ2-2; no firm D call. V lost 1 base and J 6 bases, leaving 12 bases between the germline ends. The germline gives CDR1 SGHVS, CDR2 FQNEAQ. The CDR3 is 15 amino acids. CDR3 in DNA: TGTGCCAGCAGCTTAGTAGCTGGGTTCCCCGGGGAGCTGTTTTTT. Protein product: CASSLVAGFPGELFF.

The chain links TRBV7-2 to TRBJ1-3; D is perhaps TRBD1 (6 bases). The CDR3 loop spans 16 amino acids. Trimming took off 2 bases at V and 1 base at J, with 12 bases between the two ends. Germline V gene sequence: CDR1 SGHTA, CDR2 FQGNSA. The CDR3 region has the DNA TGTGCCAGCAGCTTAACGGGGGGGCTATCTGGAAACACCATATATTTT. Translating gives CASSLTGGLSGNTIYF. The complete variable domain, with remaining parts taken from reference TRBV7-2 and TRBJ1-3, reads GAGVSQSPSNKVTEKGKDVELRCDPISGHTALYWYRQSLGQGLEFLIYFQGNSAPDKSGLPSDRFSAERTGGSVSTLTIQRTQQEDSAVYLCASSLTGGLSGNTIYFGEGSWLTVV.

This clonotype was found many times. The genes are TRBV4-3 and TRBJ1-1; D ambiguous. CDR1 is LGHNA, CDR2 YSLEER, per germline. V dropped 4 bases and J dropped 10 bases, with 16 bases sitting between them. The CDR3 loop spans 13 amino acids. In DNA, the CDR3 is TGCGCCAGCAGCCCGAATGAACAGATGGGAGCTTTCTTT. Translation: CASSPNEQMGAFF.

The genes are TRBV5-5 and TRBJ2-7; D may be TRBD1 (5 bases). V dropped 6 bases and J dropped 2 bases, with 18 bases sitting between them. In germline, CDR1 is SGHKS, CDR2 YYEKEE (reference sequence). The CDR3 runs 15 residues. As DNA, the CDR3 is TGTGCCAGCACCATAGACAGTCGGTCGGCCTACGAGCAGTACGTC. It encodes CASTIDSRSAYEQYV.

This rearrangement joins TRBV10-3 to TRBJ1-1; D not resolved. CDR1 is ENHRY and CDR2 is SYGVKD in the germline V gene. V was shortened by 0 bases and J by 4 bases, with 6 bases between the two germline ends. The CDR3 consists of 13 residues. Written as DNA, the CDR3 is TGTGCCATCAGTGAGTCGCAGGCCACTGAAGCTTTCTTT. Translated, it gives CAISESQATEAFF.

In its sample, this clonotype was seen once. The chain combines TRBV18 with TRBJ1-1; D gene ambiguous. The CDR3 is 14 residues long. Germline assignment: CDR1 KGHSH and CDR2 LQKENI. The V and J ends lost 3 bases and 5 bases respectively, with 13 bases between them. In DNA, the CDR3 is TGTGCCAGCTCACCGTTGCTTGGAGTGACTGAAGCTTTCTTT. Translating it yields CASSPLLGVTEAFF.

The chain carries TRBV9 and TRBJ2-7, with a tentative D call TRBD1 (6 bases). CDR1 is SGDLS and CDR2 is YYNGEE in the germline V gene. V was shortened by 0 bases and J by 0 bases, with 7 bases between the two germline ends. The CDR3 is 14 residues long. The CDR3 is CASSVGDNSYEQYV. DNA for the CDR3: TGTGCCAGCAGCGTAGGGGACAACTCCTACGAGCAGTACGTC.

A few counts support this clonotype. CDR3 coding DNA: TGTGCCAGCAGACCAGGACTAGCGGGGGCCCAAAGCTACAATGAGCAGTTCTTC. Its translation: CASRPGLAGAQSYNEQFF. The chain recombines TRBV6-1 with TRBJ2-1; 13 nucleotides line up with TRBD2. CDR1 and CDR2 from the germline V gene are MNHNS and SASEGT. V trimming: 6 bases; J trimming: 3 bases; junction bases outside the gene matches: 11. The CDR3 is 18 amino acids.

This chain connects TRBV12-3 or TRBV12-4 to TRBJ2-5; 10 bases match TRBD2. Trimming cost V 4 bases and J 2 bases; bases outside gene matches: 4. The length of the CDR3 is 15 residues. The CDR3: CASSWGSGGQETQYF. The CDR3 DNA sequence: TGTGCCAGCAGTTGGGGTAGCGGGGGGCAAGAGACCCAGTACTTC.

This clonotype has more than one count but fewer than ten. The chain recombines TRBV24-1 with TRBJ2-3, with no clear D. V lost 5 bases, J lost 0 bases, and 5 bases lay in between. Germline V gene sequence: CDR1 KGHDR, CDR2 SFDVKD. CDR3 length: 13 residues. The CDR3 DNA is TGTGCCACCAGTGGCGGTAGCACAGATACGCAGTATTTT. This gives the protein CATSGGSTDTQYF.

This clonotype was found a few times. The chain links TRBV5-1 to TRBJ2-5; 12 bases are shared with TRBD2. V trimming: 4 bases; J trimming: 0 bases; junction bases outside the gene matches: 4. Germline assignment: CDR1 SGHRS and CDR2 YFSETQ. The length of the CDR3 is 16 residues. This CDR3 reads CASSDLAGGYQETQYF. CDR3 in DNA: TGCGCCAGCAGCGACCTAGCGGGAGGGTACCAAGAGACCCAGTACTTC.

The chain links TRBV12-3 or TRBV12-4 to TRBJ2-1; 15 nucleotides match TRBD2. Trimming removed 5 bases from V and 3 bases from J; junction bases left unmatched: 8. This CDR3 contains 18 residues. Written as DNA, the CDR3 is TGTGCCAGCAGTCCCCCGGGACTAGCGGGGGGCAACTACAATGAGCAGTTCTTC. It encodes CASSPPGLAGGNYNEQFF.

This CDR3 reads CASSLAGWGETSYEQYF. As DNA, the CDR3 is TGTGCCAGCAGCTTGGCCGGATGGGGCGAGACATCTTACGAGCAGTACTTC. The chain recombines TRBV5-6 with TRBJ2-7; weak D call: TRBD1 (5 bases). Germline lookup yields CDR1 SGHDT and CDR2 YYEEEE. V lost 0 bases to trimming and J lost 4 bases, with 20 bases between them. This CDR3 is built from 17 residues.

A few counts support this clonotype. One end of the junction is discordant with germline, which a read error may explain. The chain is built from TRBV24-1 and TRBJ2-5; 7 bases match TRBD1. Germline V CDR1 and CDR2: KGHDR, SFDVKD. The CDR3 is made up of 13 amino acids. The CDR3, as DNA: TGTGCCACCAGTGATTCCAAGGGGACAGCTCACACCTTC. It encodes CATSDSKGTAHTF.

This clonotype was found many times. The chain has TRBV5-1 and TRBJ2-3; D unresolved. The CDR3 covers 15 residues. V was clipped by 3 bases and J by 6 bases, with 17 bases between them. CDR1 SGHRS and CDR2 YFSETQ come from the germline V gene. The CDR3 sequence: CASSSDGLWRDTQYF. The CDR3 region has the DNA TGCGCCAGCAGCTCGGACGGGTTATGGCGGGATACGCAGTATTTT.